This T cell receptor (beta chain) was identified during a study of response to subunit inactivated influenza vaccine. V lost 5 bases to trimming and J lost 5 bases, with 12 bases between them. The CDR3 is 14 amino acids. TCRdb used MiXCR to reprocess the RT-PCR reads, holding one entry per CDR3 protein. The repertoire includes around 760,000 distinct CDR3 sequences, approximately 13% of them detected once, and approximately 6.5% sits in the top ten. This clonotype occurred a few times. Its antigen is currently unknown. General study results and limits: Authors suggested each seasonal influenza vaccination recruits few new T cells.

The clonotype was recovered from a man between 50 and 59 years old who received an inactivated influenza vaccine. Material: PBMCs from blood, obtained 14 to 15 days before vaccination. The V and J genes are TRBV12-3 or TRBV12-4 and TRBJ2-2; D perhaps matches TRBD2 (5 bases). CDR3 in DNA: TGTGCCAGCAGTAATTTAGGGAGTACCGGGGAGCTGTTTTTT. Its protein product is CASSNLGSTGELFF.